These 19 T cell receptor beta chains came from one sample sequenced in a study of a mutant IDH1 vaccine in newly diagnosed glioma. Time point denoted: week 47, end of study. Doses comprised 300 ug of mutant IDH1 20-mer peptide each, plus topical imiquimod. What these receptors recognize is not known. Here immunoSEQ multiplex PCR was the method, and the copy in TCRdb shows in-frame clones only, minus some. Of roughly 32,000 clones listed, roughly 89% were seen once; the top ten hold around 2.2%. This specimen consisted of PBMCs, obtained from a glioma patient whose treatment included an IDH1 peptide vaccine. Source of these receptors: a man between 35 and 55 years old with glioma.

The rearrangement joins TRBV6-1 to TRBJ2-7; 10 bases align to TRBD1. From germline, CDR1 is MNHNS and CDR2 SASEGT. The CDR3 contains 14 residues. Unmatched junction bases numbered 6, after V lost 3 bases and J lost 7 bases. The CDR3 region is CASSEGQGRREQYV. The DNA for the CDR3 is TGTGCCAGCAGTGAGGGACAGGGGAGGAGGGAGCAGTACGTC.

V is TRBV5-1 and J is TRBJ2-2; D perhaps matches TRBD2 (6 bases). The CDR3 contains 15 residues. Germline-derived CDR1 and CDR2 are SGHRS and YFSETQ. V lost 4 bases and J lost 5, with 15 bases in between. The CDR3 DNA follows: TGCGCCAGCAGCCCGGGGACTCAAGGGACCGGGGAGCTGTTTTTT. Translation gives CASSPGTQGTGELFF.

The chain's CDR3 is CSASSREGQYF. CDR3 sequence (DNA): TGCAGTGCTAGTTCAAGGGAAGGGCAGTATTTT. The V gene is TRBV20-1, the J gene TRBJ2-3; D not certain. Germline CDR1 DFQATT, CDR2 SNEGSKA (reference sequence). CDR3 size: 11 residues. V lost 3 bases, J lost 11 bases, and 12 bases lay in between.

DNA of the CDR3: TGCGCCAGCAGCCAACGGGTCGAAAAACTGTTTTTT. Its translation is CASSQRVEKLFF. The chain joins TRBV4-1 to TRBJ1-4, with D unclear. This CDR3 spans 12 amino acids. Germline V gives CDR1 MGHRA, CDR2 YSYEKL. The V gene lost 2 bases and the J gene lost 8 bases, with 6 bases spanning the gap.

The genes are TRBV28 and TRBJ1-6; 10 bases match TRBD1. The J segment lost 9 bases and the V segment lost 7 bases, leaving 6 bases of the junction unmatched. The CDR3 has 14 residues. Germline V gives CDR1 MDHEN, CDR2 SYDVKM. The CDR3 spells CASTPDRGPSPLHF. DNA of the CDR3: TGTGCCAGCACCCCAGACAGGGGGCCTTCACCCCTCCACTTT.

The sample holds a few counts of this clone. The chain carries TRBV7-2 and TRBJ1-1; maybe TRBD1 (6 bases). Trimming left V 5 bases short and J 3 bases short, with 16 bases between. The CDR3 runs to 15 residues. Germline loops: CDR1 SGHTA, CDR2 FQGNSA. The CDR3 loop is CASSRQAGTDTEAFF. The CDR3 bases are TGTGCCAGCAGCCGACAGGCAGGTACAGACACTGAAGCTTTCTTT.

The chain couples TRBV5-4 to TRBJ1-1; no clear D gene. The V end was cut by 4 bases, the J end by 3 bases, with 13 bases between. The CDR3 spans 14 residues. The germline V gene has CDR1 SGHNT and CDR2 YYREEE (reference sequence). The CDR3 DNA reads TGTGCCAGCAGCCCCTCAAGTTGGGACACTGAAGCTTTCTTT. Residues: CASSPSSWDTEAFF. The full variable domain, completed using reference TRBV5-4 and TRBJ1-1, is ETGVTQSPTHLIKTRGQQVTLRCSSQSGHNTVSWYQQALGQGPQFIFQYYREEENGRGNFPPRFSGLQFPNYSSELNVNALELDDSALYLCASSPSSWDTEAFFGQGTRLTVV.

The chain is built from TRBV11-3 and TRBJ2-7; D possibly uses TRBD1 or TRBD2 (5 bases each). V was shortened by 0 bases and J by 7 bases, with 16 bases between the two germline ends. Germline-derived CDR1 and CDR2 are SGHNT and YENEEA. The CDR3 extends over 15 amino acids. CDR3 loop: CASSLDGTHTGEQYV. The CDR3 DNA follows: TGTGCCAGCAGCTTAGACGGGACCCATACGGGGGAGCAGTACGTC.

The rearrangement links TRBV6-6 to TRBJ1-2; possibly TRBD1 for D (5 bases). The CDR3 is 15 residues long. Trimming pared 8 bases from V and 2 bases from J, leaving 18 bases between. CDR1 is MNHNY, CDR2 SVGAGI, per germline (reference sequence). This CDR3 reads CASSPTGPQNYGYTF. DNA of the CDR3: TGTGCCAGCTCCCCTACAGGACCCCAAAACTATGGCTACACCTTC.

V usage is TRBV28 and J usage is TRBJ2-4; TRBD2 agrees at 16 bases. Germline trimming cut 6 bases from V and 8 bases from J; bases unmatched to any gene: 4. From germline, CDR1 is MDHEN and CDR2 SYDVKM. There are 15 residues in the CDR3. CDR3: CASRGTSGRADIQYF. In DNA form, the CDR3 reads TGTGCCAGCAGGGGGACTAGCGGGAGGGCGGACATTCAGTACTTC.

The chain employs TRBV7-9 and TRBJ2-6; no reliable D call. V dropped 3 bases and J dropped 0 bases, with 15 bases sitting between them. CDR3 length: 18 residues. Per germline, CDR1 SEHNR and CDR2 FQNEAQ (reference sequence). This chain's CDR3 is CASSFRPSQGSGANVLTF. Here the CDR3 DNA reads TGTGCCAGCAGCTTCCGGCCCTCACAAGGCTCTGGGGCCAACGTCCTGACTTTC.

The J gene is TRBJ2-7, the V gene TRBV2; 9 nucleotides agree with TRBD1. The CDR3 is 15 amino acids. Germline V gene lookup returns CDR1 SNHLY and CDR2 FYNNEI. V shed 5 bases, J shed 7 bases, and the junction held 12 bases outside the gene matches. The CDR3 is CASSKRTGEGGEQYF. Here the CDR3 DNA reads TGTGCCAGCAGTAAACGGACAGGGGAAGGAGGTGAGCAGTACTTC.

The chain has TRBV6-5 and TRBJ2-1; D is possibly TRBD1 or TRBD2 (5 bases each). V gave up 6 bases and J gave up 3 bases, with 15 bases separating them. This CDR3 contains 15 residues. From germline, CDR1 is MNHEY and CDR2 SVGAGI. Written as DNA, the CDR3 is TGTGCCAGCAGCGAGGGACCGGCGATCTACAATGAGCAGTTCTTC. It translates to CASSEGPAIYNEQFF.

CDR3: CASSRKILGQNTEAFF. The CDR3 DNA follows: TGTGCCAGCAGTCGTAAAATCCTGGGGCAGAACACTGAAGCTTTCTTT. The chain recombines TRBV7-2 with TRBJ1-1; the D gene is possibly TRBD1 (5 bases). Germline V gene sequence: CDR1 SGHTA, CDR2 FQGNSA. The length of the CDR3 is 16 residues. V lost 6 bases to trimming and J lost 1 base, with 18 bases between them.

The J gene is TRBJ1-1, the V gene TRBV6-6, with D tentatively TRBD1 (6 bases). The germline V gene has CDR1 MNHNY and CDR2 SVGAGI (reference sequence). The V end lost 7 bases, the J end lost 1 base, and 16 bases lay between the germline ends. The CDR3 loop spans 15 amino acids. This CDR3 reads CASTFSQQGNTEAFF. The CDR3 nucleotides read TGTGCCAGCACCTTCTCGCAACAGGGGAACACTGAAGCTTTCTTT.

The rearrangement uses TRBV5-8 and TRBJ2-5, with D possibly being TRBD2 (6 bases). The CDR3 covers 15 residues. CDR1 is SGHTS, CDR2 YDEGEE, per germline. Trimming took off 3 bases at V and 2 bases at J, with 14 bases between the two ends. CDR3 in DNA: TGTGCCAGCAGCTACCGGCGTGGGGGGCAAGAGACCCAGTACTTC. Its protein is CASSYRRGGQETQYF.

V usage is TRBV30 and J usage is TRBJ1-5; perhaps TRBD1 as D (6 bases). CDR3 size: 17 residues. V was pared by 4 bases and J by 0 bases, with 19 bases between. CDR1 is GTSNPN, CDR2 SVGIG, per germline (reference sequence). The CDR3 loop is CAWMGRGGLDSNQPQHF. The CDR3 DNA sequence: TGTGCCTGGATGGGGCGAGGGGGGTTAGATAGCAATCAGCCCCAGCATTTT.

The CDR3 DNA reads TGTGCCAGCAGCCCCGTACTAGCGCCTAGCACAGATACGCAGTATTTT. It codes for CASSPVLAPSTDTQYF. The chain carries TRBV5-6 and TRBJ2-3; 7 nucleotides line up with TRBD2. The CDR3 covers 16 residues. With 4 bases clipped from V and 0 bases from J, the junction kept 8 bases outside the gene matches. The V gene's germline CDR1 is SGHDT and CDR2 YYEEEE.

The rearrangement uses TRBV27 and TRBJ1-6; 12 nucleotides agree with TRBD1. The CDR3 has 15 amino acids. V trimming: 4 bases; J trimming: 10 bases; junction bases outside the gene matches: 5. Germline assignment: CDR1 MNHEY and CDR2 SMNVEV (reference sequence). The DNA for the CDR3 is TGTGCCAGCAGTTCAACCGGGACAGGGGGCTCACCCCTCCACTTT. This encodes CASSSTGTGGSPLHF.